Shown below are 2 T cell receptor beta chains from a single sample sequenced in a study of T cell responses to AZD1222 COVID-19 vaccine. Here immunoSEQ multiplex PCR was the method, and the copy in TCRdb shows in-frame clones only, minus some. The repertoire consists of some 39,000 clones, with less than 95% occurring once and the leading ten covering over 30%. The sample was peripheral blood, taken 28 days after the second AZD1222 dose. These receptors were collected from an adult who received the AZD1222 COVID-19 vaccine.

The rearrangement uses TRBV28 and TRBJ1-6, with D hard to call. The CDR3 runs to 15 residues. The V gene lost 4 bases and the J gene lost 2 bases, with 9 bases spanning the gap. Germline V gene lookup returns CDR1 MDHEN and CDR2 SYDVKM. The CDR3 spells CASSSGPTYNSPLHF. DNA for the CDR3: TGTGCCAGCAGTTCCGGCCCAACCTATAATTCACCCCTCCACTTT.

V is TRBV5-1 and J is TRBJ2-7; D tentatively fits TRBD1 or TRBD2 (5 bases each). The V and J ends lost 1 base and 3 bases respectively, with 14 bases between them. CDR3 length: 15 amino acids. The V gene's germline CDR1 is SGHRS and CDR2 YFSETQ. The CDR3 coding sequence is TGCGCCAGCAGCTTGTTTTCGGGACGGGTCTACGAGCAGTACTTC. Protein: CASSLFSGRVYEQYF.